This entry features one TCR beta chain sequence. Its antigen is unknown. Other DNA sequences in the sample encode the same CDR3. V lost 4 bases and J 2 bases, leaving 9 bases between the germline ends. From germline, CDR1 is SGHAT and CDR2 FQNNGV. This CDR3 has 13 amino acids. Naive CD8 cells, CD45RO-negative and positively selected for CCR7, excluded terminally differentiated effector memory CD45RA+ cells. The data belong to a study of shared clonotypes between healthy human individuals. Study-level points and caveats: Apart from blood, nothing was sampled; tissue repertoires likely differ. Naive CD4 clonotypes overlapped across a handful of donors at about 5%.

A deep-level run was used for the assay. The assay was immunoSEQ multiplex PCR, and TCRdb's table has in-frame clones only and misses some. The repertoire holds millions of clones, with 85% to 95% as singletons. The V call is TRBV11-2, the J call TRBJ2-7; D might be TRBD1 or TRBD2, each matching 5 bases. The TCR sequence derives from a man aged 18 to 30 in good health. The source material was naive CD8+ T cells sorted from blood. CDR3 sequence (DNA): TGTGCCAGCAGCTCGGGACGTGCCTACGAGCAGTACTTC. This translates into CASSSGRAYEQYF. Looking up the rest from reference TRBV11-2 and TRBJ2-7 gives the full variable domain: EAGVAQSPRYKIIEKRQSVAFWCNPISGHATLYWYQQILGQGPKLLIQFQNNGVVDDSQLPKDRFSAERLKGVDSTLKIQPAKLEDSAVYLCASSSGRAYEQYFGPGTRLTVT.